The source of this T cell receptor (beta chain) is a study of blood T cell repertoires in COVID-19. The wider study: The samples span acute and convalescent COVID-19 from the United States, Italy and Spain. From T cells, B-cell-depleted T cells, or PBMCs came the material, which was cDNA or gDNA.

Germline V CDR1 and CDR2: SGHTA, FQGNSA. The CDR3 has 15 residues. V lost 5 bases and J 3 bases, leaving 17 bases between the germline ends. Source study methods: For nucleated cells, counts were estimated from reference gene primer amplification. The method was immunoSEQ multiplex PCR; TCRdb's version includes in-frame clones alone and lacks a portion of them. V and J calls and clone size follow that table, whereas D and trimming were derived from the DNA. The sample has roughly 330,000 clones, more than 75% seen once; the top ten hold 1.5% to 2%. This clonotype was obtained from a woman aged 50 to 60 with acute or convalescent COVID-19. This chain connects TRBV7-2 to TRBJ2-7, with D maybe TRBD2 (6 bases). Sequencing was done on a sample of peripheral blood. The CDR3 nucleotides read TGTGCCAGCAGCATCCTTGGGACTCCGGACTACGAGCAGTACTTC. Its protein product is CASSILGTPDYEQYF.